These T cell receptor beta chains were read from a single sample in a study of T cell repertoires in cytomegalovirus infection. Their target antigens are unknown. TCRdb reanalysed the reads using MiXCR and keeps one entry per CDR3 protein. The sample holds 200,000 or so distinct CDR3 sequences, about 38% seen once. The sequencing used CD8+ T cells from cultured PBMCs, collected from culture after CMV antigen stimulation. Source of these receptors: a human donor in good health (CMV status not recorded). Some clones in this sample may be carry-over from other donors' samples. CDR3s include the opening cysteine and the closing phenylalanine or tryptophan. D genes are given only for firm matches. Some rows have no size entry. The others give once, few or many, or a class for an expanded clone.

j_gene: TRBJ1-2; abundance: many; d_gene: -; v_gene: TRBV7-9; CDR3nt: TGTGCCAGCAGCTCGATCCGGGGTTGGTATGGCTACACCTTC; CDR3aa: CASSSIRGWYGYTF
j_gene: TRBJ2-5; abundance: -; d_gene: -; v_gene: TRBV7-9; CDR3nt: TGTGCCAGCAGCCCCGCAGGGTGGATTGAGACCCAGTACTTC; CDR3aa: CASSPAGWIETQYF
j_gene: TRBJ1-5; abundance: few; d_gene: -; v_gene: TRBV27; CDR3nt: TGTGCCAGCAGTCGTCTCAATCAGCCCCAGCATTTT; CDR3aa: CASSRLNQPQHF
j_gene: TRBJ1-2; abundance: few; d_gene: -; v_gene: TRBV29-1; CDR3nt: TGCAGCGGGGCCGGGAGTAAAGGCTACACCTTC; CDR3aa: CSGAGSKGYTF
j_gene: TRBJ2-7; abundance: few; d_gene: TRBD2; v_gene: TRBV5-4; CDR3nt: TGTGCCAGCAGCCCGAAGACTAGCGGGAGTAACTACGAGCAGTACTTC; CDR3aa: CASSPKTSGSNYEQYF
j_gene: TRBJ1-1; abundance: few; d_gene: TRBD1; v_gene: TRBV7-3; CDR3nt: TGTGCCAGCAGCCTGGGACAGGCAGGAACTGAAGCTTTCTTT; CDR3aa: CASSLGQAGTEAFF
j_gene: TRBJ2-7; abundance: -; d_gene: -; v_gene: TRBV7-9; CDR3nt: TGTGCCAGCAGTCCTCTTGAGACATCCTACGAGCAGTACTTC; CDR3aa: CASSPLETSYEQYF
j_gene: TRBJ2-7; abundance: -; d_gene: TRBD1; v_gene: TRBV4-1; CDR3nt: TGCGCCAGCAGCCAAGATATAACAGGGGGCGCGAAGATAAGGGCCGAGCAGTACTTC; CDR3aa: CASSQDITGGAKIRAEQYF
j_gene: TRBJ2-3; abundance: few; d_gene: -; v_gene: TRBV7-3; CDR3nt: TGTGCCAGCACCACTCTAGGCACAGATACGCAGTATTTT; CDR3aa: CASTTLGTDTQYF
j_gene: TRBJ1-5; abundance: -; d_gene: -; v_gene: TRBV27; CDR3nt: TGTGCCAGCAGTTTATCAAGGGGAGGCCAGCCCCAGCATTTT; CDR3aa: CASSLSRGGQPQHF
j_gene: TRBJ2-2; abundance: few; d_gene: -; v_gene: TRBV7-3; CDR3nt: TGTGCCAGCAGCGGTACAGGGTACGGCGGGGAGCTGTTTTTT; CDR3aa: CASSGTGYGGELFF
j_gene: TRBJ1-4; abundance: -; d_gene: -; v_gene: TRBV28; CDR3nt: TGTGCCAGCAGCCGACCCGGGGGAGTGGATGAAAAACTGTTTTTT; CDR3aa: CASSRPGGVDEKLFF
j_gene: TRBJ2-3; abundance: once; d_gene: TRBD2; v_gene: TRBV4-1; CDR3nt: TGCGCCAGCAGCCGGGGACTAGGGGAAACCGATACGCAGTATTTT; CDR3aa: CASSRGLGETDTQYF
j_gene: TRBJ1-4; abundance: -; d_gene: -; v_gene: TRBV7-9; CDR3nt: TGTGCCAGCAGCTCCGAAGGACCATATGAAAAACTGTTTTTT; CDR3aa: CASSSEGPYEKLFF
j_gene: TRBJ1-5; abundance: -; d_gene: -; v_gene: TRBV27; CDR3nt: TGTGCCAGCAGTCCGGGTGGTCTGAGCAATCAGCCCCAGCATTTT; CDR3aa: CASSPGGLSNQPQHF
j_gene: TRBJ1-5; abundance: -; d_gene: -; v_gene: TRBV7-8; CDR3nt: TGTGCCAGCAGTACCCGAGTGTTAGGGAGGGAGGTCAATCAGCCCCAGCATTTT; CDR3aa: CASSTRVLGREVNQPQHF
j_gene: TRBJ2-1; abundance: few; d_gene: TRBD2; v_gene: TRBV6-2/TRBV6-3; CDR3nt: TGTGCCAGCTCCTATGCACCTAGCGGCTCCTACAATGAGCAGTTCTTC; CDR3aa: CASSYAPSGSYNEQFF
j_gene: TRBJ2-7; abundance: -; d_gene: -; v_gene: TRBV7-6; CDR3nt: TGTGCCAGCAGCTTAGGGCCCCAGGCCCAACTAAACACCTACGAGCAGTACTTC; CDR3aa: CASSLGPQAQLNTYEQYF
j_gene: TRBJ1-2; abundance: -; d_gene: -; v_gene: TRBV3-1; CDR3nt: TGTGCCAGCAGCCCACGGGACGGCCCCAGGGATGGCTACACCTTC; CDR3aa: CASSPRDGPRDGYTF
j_gene: TRBJ1-5; abundance: few; d_gene: TRBD1; v_gene: TRBV5-5; CDR3nt: TGTGCCAGCAGCAGGGGACAGGTCGGGAATCAGCCCCAGCATTTT; CDR3aa: CASSRGQVGNQPQHF
j_gene: TRBJ2-1; abundance: -; d_gene: TRBD2; v_gene: TRBV5-4; CDR3nt: TGTGCCAGCAGCTCCTCTGCCGGGGGGGCAGATGAGCAGTTCTTC; CDR3aa: CASSSSAGGADEQFF
j_gene: TRBJ2-1; abundance: many; d_gene: -; v_gene: TRBV5-5; CDR3nt: TGTGCCAGCAGCTTGGCCTCACAGGACCACTACAATGAGCAGTTCTTC; CDR3aa: CASSLASQDHYNEQFF
j_gene: TRBJ1-2; abundance: few; d_gene: -; v_gene: TRBV12-3/TRBV12-4; CDR3nt: TGTGCCAGCAGTCCCCGGACGGACAGATACGGCTACACCTTC; CDR3aa: CASSPRTDRYGYTF
j_gene: TRBJ2-7; abundance: many; d_gene: -; v_gene: TRBV6-1; CDR3nt: TGTGCCAGCAGGAGGCTGACAGATTCCTACGAGCAGTACTTC; CDR3aa: CASRRLTDSYEQYF
j_gene: TRBJ2-1; abundance: -; d_gene: TRBD2; v_gene: TRBV6-1; CDR3nt: TGTGCCAGCAGTCCTCTAGCGGGGGGGGTGCGCAATGAGCAGTTCTTC; CDR3aa: CASSPLAGGVRNEQFF
j_gene: TRBJ1-5; abundance: few; d_gene: -; v_gene: TRBV10-3; CDR3nt: TGTGCCATTAGGACGGACAATCAGCCCCAGCATTTT; CDR3aa: CAIRTDNQPQHF
j_gene: TRBJ1-2; abundance: few; d_gene: TRBD1; v_gene: TRBV4-1; CDR3nt: TGCGCCAGCAGTTTTGTCTACGGGACAGCCGCTAACTATGGCTACACCTTC; CDR3aa: CASSFVYGTAANYGYTF
j_gene: TRBJ1-2; abundance: -; d_gene: -; v_gene: TRBV27; CDR3nt: TGTGCCAGCAGTTTATTCCGGGACGGTGAAATCGATGGCTACACCTTC; CDR3aa: CASSLFRDGEIDGYTF
j_gene: TRBJ2-7; abundance: -; d_gene: -; v_gene: TRBV7-9; CDR3nt: TGTGCCAGCAGCTTAGCGGAGGACGTAACCTACGAGCAGTACTTC; CDR3aa: CASSLAEDVTYEQYF
j_gene: TRBJ1-3; abundance: few; d_gene: TRBD1; v_gene: TRBV29-1; CDR3nt: TGCAGCGTTGAAGATCAGCAGGGGGCAAGGGGAAACACCATATATTTT; CDR3aa: CSVEDQQGARGNTIYF
j_gene: TRBJ2-1; abundance: few; d_gene: -; v_gene: TRBV29-1; CDR3nt: TGCAGCGTTGAGTGGCGTGAGCAGTTCTTC; CDR3aa: CSVEWREQFF
j_gene: TRBJ1-3; abundance: once; d_gene: -; v_gene: TRBV24-1; CDR3nt: TGTGCCACCAGTGACCCCCACTCCTCTGGAAACACCATATATTTT; CDR3aa: CATSDPHSSGNTIYF
j_gene: TRBJ2-5; abundance: -; d_gene: -; v_gene: TRBV7-4; CDR3nt: TGTGCCAGCGGGGGGGACAGCCAAGAGACCCAGTACTTC; CDR3aa: CASGGDSQETQYF
j_gene: TRBJ1-1; abundance: few; d_gene: -; v_gene: TRBV12-3/TRBV12-4; CDR3nt: TGTGCCAGCAGATACAGAGGGGAGGCGAACACTGAAGCTTTCTTT; CDR3aa: CASRYRGEANTEAFF
j_gene: TRBJ2-2; abundance: many; d_gene: -; v_gene: TRBV11-2; CDR3nt: TGTGCCAGCAGCTTTGGCACCGGGGAGCTGTTTTTT; CDR3aa: CASSFGTGELFF
j_gene: TRBJ2-1; abundance: -; d_gene: TRBD2; v_gene: TRBV27; CDR3nt: TGTGCCAGCAGTTTACCGAGCGGGAGGGGAGACAATGAGCAGTTCTTC; CDR3aa: CASSLPSGRGDNEQFF
j_gene: TRBJ2-2; abundance: many; d_gene: -; v_gene: TRBV7-2; CDR3nt: TGTGCCAGCAGGACCTCAGGGGATATCGGGGAGCTGTTTTTT; CDR3aa: CASRTSGDIGELFF
j_gene: TRBJ1-2; abundance: few; d_gene: TRBD1; v_gene: TRBV7-6; CDR3nt: TGTGCCAGCAGCTCCCGGCCCCGGACAGGATTTAGCTATGGCTACACCTTC; CDR3aa: CASSSRPRTGFSYGYTF
j_gene: TRBJ2-1; abundance: few; d_gene: -; v_gene: TRBV12-3/TRBV12-4; CDR3nt: TGTGCCAGCAGTTCTTTATTACGTTCTCCAGGAAAACCTTACAATGAGCAGTTCTTC; CDR3aa: CASSSLLRSPGKPYNEQFF
j_gene: TRBJ2-1; abundance: once; d_gene: TRBD2; v_gene: TRBV4-1; CDR3nt: TGCGCCAGCAGCCAAGCCGGACTAGCGGGATACAATGAGCAGTTCTTC; CDR3aa: CASSQAGLAGYNEQFF
j_gene: TRBJ2-1; abundance: -; d_gene: -; v_gene: TRBV7-9; CDR3nt: TGTGCGAGCAGGGGGGACTTGAATGAGCAGTTCTTC; CDR3aa: CASRGDLNEQFF
j_gene: TRBJ2-1; abundance: -; d_gene: TRBD2; v_gene: TRBV19; CDR3nt: TGTGCCAGTAGTTCCCCAGGACTAGCGGGAGTGTATGAGCAGTTCTTC; CDR3aa: CASSSPGLAGVYEQFF
j_gene: TRBJ2-1; abundance: -; d_gene: -; v_gene: TRBV11-2; CDR3nt: TGTGCCAGCAGCTTATGGGGGGCCCCCTACAATGAGCAGTTCTTC; CDR3aa: CASSLWGAPYNEQFF
j_gene: TRBJ2-3; abundance: -; d_gene: TRBD1; v_gene: TRBV4-1; CDR3nt: TGCGCCAGCAGCCAAGTGGGCACAGGGGGCACAGATACGCAGTATTTT; CDR3aa: CASSQVGTGGTDTQYF